This T cell receptor beta chain emerged from a study of blood T cell repertoires in COVID-19 (dated by TCRdb to the early 2020s). The study in broad terms: Collaborator samples came from the United States, Italy and Spain and covered acute and convalescent phases of COVID-19. The repertoires were released in a freely available public database intended as a resource for research on the immune response to SARS-CoV-2. HLA class I and class II types, where available, came from metadata supplied by the sample provider rather than from assay-based typing. The samples were drawn from the first 160 participants of the ongoing ImmuneRACE study and from under 1,500 subjects provided by 6 global collaborators. Deeply sampled blood TCRbeta repertoires from subjects exposed to, actively infected with, or recovered from COVID-19 were included in the dataset. The material from the prospective study consisted of cDNA or gDNA derived from T cells, B-cell-depleted T cells, or PBMCs. Nearly every sample came with metadata listing a de-identified subject ID, COVID-19 status, age in years and sex.

V gives up 8 bases and J gives up 5 bases, and the segment between their germline ends measures 13 bases. CDR1 and CDR2 are read off the germline V gene as ENHRY and SYGVKD. The CDR3, from cysteine to phenylalanine, totals 13 residues. Of all the DNA, just the CDR3 is kept, 39 bases in frame from base 1. Another Seattle source contributed samples from volunteer blood donors who had recovered from COVID-19. Whole blood was collected in K2EDTA tubes by collaborating institutions according to the institutions' own protocols. For TCRbeta analysis, collaborator samples were shipped as frozen whole blood, as isolated PBMCs, or as DNA extracted from either sample type. TCRbeta CDR3 regions were amplified from genomic DNA using the immunoSEQ Assay, a bias-controlled multiplex PCR. The original pipeline was this. The number of nucleated cells in each sample was estimated by amplification of reference gene primers within the assay. Sequence reads were collapsed and filtered to measure the absolute abundance of every unique TCRbeta CDR3 rearrangement. For each sample, productive Simpson clonality was calculated by taking the square root of Simpson's diversity index across productive rearrangements. Entries here come from immuneACCESS through TCRdb and include only in-frame sequences with V and J called. Some clones fail to appear in such tables; in the studies checked, an unresolved V gene covers under half of the shortfall, and the cause of the remainder is unknown. That table gives V, J and clone size, and the DNA gave D and trimming. The sample table shows fewer than 150,000 clones, and about 90% are seen once. The leading ten clones occupy around 19% of the sample.

General study outcomes and caveats: The amount of clinical and demographic metadata varied by source and participant and was provided uncurated.

This clone was seen once. No cognate antigen has been identified for it. Base quality data are lacking; no much larger clone is found one base away. This TCR was recovered from a woman between 45 and 60 years old who had recovered from COVID-19. What was sequenced was peripheral blood. In this chain, TRBV10-3 is recombined with TRBJ1-5; TRBD1 might be the D gene, on 5 matching bases. The bases read TGTGCCATCGCTCCTCAAGGGGATCAGCCCCAGCATTTT. The translation is CAIAPQGDQPQHF.